The 30 T cell receptor beta chains below all came from one sample that was sequenced in a study of cytomegalovirus exposure and HLA in healthy donors. TCRdb keeps only in-frame clones here, not all; method: immunoSEQ multiplex PCR. The data hold over 110,000 clones, with around nine tenths observed a single time. Sequencing was done on a sample of PBMCs. The receptors shown here come from a man younger than 30 in good health and CMV-seropositive.

This chain links TRBV16 with TRBJ1-6, with TRBD1 as a possible D gene (6 bases). The CDR3 covers 13 residues. Trimming left V 4 bases short and J 8 bases short, with 9 bases between. CDR1 and CDR2 from the germline V gene are KGHSY and FQNENV. The CDR3 DNA sequence: TGTGCCAGCAGCCTAAAGGGGGATTCACCCCTCCACTTT. Amino acid sequence: CASSLKGDSPLHF.

V gene TRBV29-1 combines with J gene TRBJ1-1, with D hard to call. CDR3 size: 13 residues. Germline V gene sequence: CDR1 SQVTM, CDR2 ANQGSEA. The V end was cut by 4 bases, the J end by 0 bases, with 9 bases between. CDR3 sequence: CSVVQALNTEAFF. The DNA for the CDR3 is TGCAGCGTTGTTCAGGCGTTGAACACTGAAGCTTTCTTT.

The rearrangement uses TRBV7-9 and TRBJ2-7, with 7 bases identical to TRBD1. This CDR3 contains 14 residues. Germline loops: CDR1 SEHNR, CDR2 FQNEAQ (reference sequence). Germline trimming cut 5 bases from V and 2 bases from J; bases unmatched to any gene: 6. CDR3 DNA sequence: TGTGCCAGCAGCCCTGGGACAGCCCCCTACGAGCAGTACTTC. Translated: CASSPGTAPYEQYF. Using reference TRBV7-9 and TRBJ2-7 for the parts outside the CDR3, the full variable domain is DTGVSQNPRHKITKRGQNVTFRCDPISEHNRLYWYRQTLGQGPEFLTYFQNEAQLEKSRLLSDRFSAERPKGSFSTLEIQRTEQGDSAMYLCASSPGTAPYEQYFGPGTRLTVT.

The chain is built from TRBV5-1 and TRBJ2-2; D is perhaps TRBD2 (7 bases). Per germline, CDR1 SGHRS and CDR2 YFSETQ. The CDR3 is made up of 18 amino acids. The V end lost 4 bases, the J end lost 1 base, and 20 bases lay between the germline ends. The CDR3 region has the DNA TGCGCCAGCAGCCCGGGGGAGGGGGACCCGATGAACACCGGGGAGCTGTTTTTT. Translation gives CASSPGEGDPMNTGELFF.

The chain uses TRBV5-4 and TRBJ2-3, with 11 bases fitting TRBD2. This CDR3 spans 17 amino acids. The trim removed 0 bases at V and 0 bases at J, leaving 3 bases unmatched. Germline CDR1 is SGHNT and CDR2 is YYREEE (reference sequence). The CDR3 protein is CASSLDGLAGSTDTQYF. CDR3 nucleotide sequence: TGTGCCAGCAGCTTGGATGGACTAGCGGGTAGCACAGATACGCAGTATTTT.

The genes are TRBV6-1 and TRBJ1-5; no clear D. Germline V lookup: CDR1 MNHNS, CDR2 SASEGT. The CDR3 extends over 15 amino acids. V shed 4 bases and J shed 1 base, with 11 bases lying between them. CDR3 bases: TGTGCCAGCAGTGCCAGATTCGAAAGCAATCAGCCCCAGCATTTT. The encoded protein is CASSARFESNQPQHF.

The chain combines TRBV2 with TRBJ1-2; 9 positions agree with TRBD1. Germline V gene lookup returns CDR1 SNHLY and CDR2 FYNNEI. CDR3 size: 11 residues. The V gene end was trimmed by 4 bases and the J gene end by 14 bases; junction bases not matched to a gene: 5. CDR3 amino acids: CASSAGQGVTF. CDR3 bases: TGTGCCAGCAGTGCGGGACAGGGAGTAACCTTC.

CDR3 protein: CASSFQGDNSPLHF. CDR3 DNA sequence: TGCGCCAGCAGCTTCCAGGGCGATAATTCACCCCTCCACTTT. The V gene is TRBV5-1, the J gene TRBJ1-6; D perhaps matches TRBD1 (5 bases). There are 14 residues in the CDR3. Between the trimmed V and J ends, which lost 2 bases and 5 bases, there was a span of 8 bases. Germline lookup yields CDR1 SGHRS and CDR2 YFSETQ.

This clone was recorded once. This chain links TRBV27 with TRBJ2-3; 7 bases are shared with TRBD2. The trim removed 5 bases at V and 0 bases at J, leaving 8 bases unmatched. This CDR3 is 16 amino acids long. Germline assignment: CDR1 MNHEY and CDR2 SMNVEV (reference sequence). The CDR3 region is CASSLLRRGSTDTQYF. The CDR3 nucleotides are TGTGCCAGCAGTCTCCTGCGGCGGGGGAGCACAGATACGCAGTATTTT.

V is TRBV7-6 and J is TRBJ2-1; the match to TRBD2 covers 8 bases. Germline V gives CDR1 SGHVS, CDR2 FNYEAQ. V gave up 3 bases and J gave up 5 bases; unmatched junction bases: 9. CDR3 length: 16 residues. This CDR3 reads CASSLQSGLANNEQFF. CDR3 coding DNA: TGTGCCAGCAGCTTGCAGAGTGGACTAGCCAACAATGAGCAGTTCTTC. Drawing the rest from reference TRBV7-6 and TRBJ2-1, the complete variable domain is GAGVSQSPRYKVTKRGQDVALRCDPISGHVSLYWYRQALGQGPEFLTYFNYEAQQDKSGLPNDRFSAERPEGSISTLTIQRTEQRDSAMYRCASSLQSGLANNEQFFGPGTRLTVL.

V and J are TRBV27 and TRBJ1-5, with 7 positions matching TRBD1. The V gene's germline CDR1 is MNHEY and CDR2 SMNVEV (reference sequence). Losses at the gene ends were 3 bases for V and 3 bases for J; bases not matched to a gene: 2. The CDR3 sequence is 14 residues long. CDR3 coding DNA: TGTGCCAGCAGTTTGGACAGGTTCAATCAGCCCCAGCATTTT. Translated: CASSLDRFNQPQHF.

This clone was observed a few times. The chain carries TRBV6-1 and TRBJ2-7; D uncertain. The germline gives CDR1 MNHNS, CDR2 SASEGT. V lost 0 bases and J 4 bases, leaving 13 bases between the germline ends. The CDR3 consists of 15 residues. CDR3 in DNA: TGTGCCAGCAGTGAAGCGATGAACTCAAAATACGAGCAGTACTTC. Its translation is CASSEAMNSKYEQYF.

This chain joins TRBV9 and TRBJ2-5; D might be TRBD2 (6 bases). Germline assignment: CDR1 SGDLS and CDR2 YYNGEE. This CDR3 spans 17 amino acids. V was cut by 3 bases and J by 0 bases, with 18 bases left in between. Written as DNA, the CDR3 is TGTGCCAGCAGCGCGCTCGGGAATGGGGGGTACCAAGAGACCCAGTACTTC. Encoded protein: CASSALGNGGYQETQYF.

The CDR3 DNA reads TGTGCCAGCAGCTTCCTAGCGGGTGAGCAGTTCTTC. This codes for CASSFLAGEQFF. This rearrangement joins TRBV7-9 to TRBJ2-1, with 8 nucleotides matching TRBD2. Germline-derived CDR1 and CDR2 are SEHNR and FQNEAQ (reference sequence). Trimming cost V 3 bases and J 9 bases; bases outside gene matches: 1. The CDR3 spans 12 residues.

This chain connects TRBV6-6 to TRBJ2-7; 7 nucleotides line up with TRBD1. V lost 8 bases, J lost 6 bases, and 10 bases stayed unmatched. CDR3 size: 13 residues. Germline V CDR1 and CDR2: MNHNY, SVGAGI (reference sequence). The CDR3 loop is CASASSQGTEQYF. CDR3 nucleotides: TGTGCCAGCGCTTCCTCACAGGGGACCGAGCAGTACTTC.

This chain joins TRBV28 and TRBJ1-2, with D possibly TRBD1 on 6 matching bases. The CDR3 is 15 amino acids. V was shortened by 6 bases and J by 0 bases, with 14 bases between the two germline ends. Germline assignment: CDR1 MDHEN and CDR2 SYDVKM. CDR3 bases: TGTGCCAGCAGGTCAGAGGGGGGGCCTAACTATGGCTACACCTTC. As protein: CASRSEGGPNYGYTF.

The rearrangement uses TRBV19 and TRBJ1-4; D call uncertain. This CDR3 spans 13 amino acids. Germline CDR1 reads LNHDA; CDR2 reads SQIVND (reference sequence). V was cut by 5 bases and J by 1 base, with 5 bases left in between. CDR3 sequence reads: CASSRQTNEKLFF. CDR3 DNA: TGTGCCAGTAGTCGACAAACTAATGAAAAACTGTTTTTT.

This clone appeared once. The J gene is TRBJ1-1, the V gene TRBV5-1; 7 bases are a match to TRBD1. The V segment lost 0 bases and the J segment 1 base; nucleotides outside the gene matches: 3. The length of the CDR3 is 15 residues. Germline V gene data show CDR1 as SGHRS and CDR2 as YFSETQ. The CDR3: CASSLVGGRNTEAFF. As DNA, the CDR3 is TGCGCCAGCAGCTTGGTAGGGGGCAGGAACACTGAAGCTTTCTTT.

The chain recombines TRBV19 with TRBJ2-5, with 7 nucleotides matching TRBD1. Trimming took 5 bases from V and 4 from J; bases not matched to a gene: 10. Germline CDR1 is LNHDA and CDR2 is SQIVND (reference sequence). This CDR3 has 15 residues. This CDR3 is CASSVRDSWGETQYF. CDR3 DNA: TGTGCCAGTAGTGTCCGGGACAGTTGGGGAGAGACCCAGTACTTC.

The genes are TRBV2 and TRBJ2-3; D uncertain. Germline CDR1 and CDR2: SNHLY and FYNNEI. Trimming removed 8 bases from V and 5 bases from J, with 8 bases in between. The CDR3 is made up of 11 amino acids. The CDR3 bases are TGTGCCAGCCCCACGGGAGATACGCAGTATTTT. Protein sequence: CASPTGDTQYF.

The chain links TRBV5-8 to TRBJ2-5; weak D call: TRBD2 (6 bases). CDR3 length: 16 amino acids. Deletions cut 4 bases from V and 4 bases from J, with 20 bases between. CDR1 and CDR2 from the germline V gene are SGHTS and YDEGEE. CDR3 bases: TGTGCCAGCAGCCCTGGTCAGGGCGGGAAGGTAGAGACCCAGTACTTC. Translating gives CASSPGQGGKVETQYF. The entire variable domain, with the rest obtained from reference TRBV5-8 and TRBJ2-5, is as follows: EAGVTQSPTHLIKTRGQQATLRCSPISGHTSVYWYQQALGLGLQFLLWYDEGEERNRGNFPPRFSGRQFPNYSSELNVNALELEDSALYLCASSPGQGGKVETQYFGPGTRLLVL.

This clone is a singleton in its sample. CDR3 coding DNA: TGTGCCAGCAGCCCAGCGTGGTTTCCCTACAATGAGCAGTTCTTC. This sequence encodes CASSPAWFPYNEQFF. The rearrangement links TRBV7-2 to TRBJ2-1, with D uncertain. Germline V gives CDR1 SGHTA, CDR2 FQGNSA. With 5 bases removed from V and 2 bases from J, the gap between germline ends came to 13 bases. The CDR3 is 15 amino acids.

The V gene is TRBV5-1, the J gene TRBJ2-3; 8 positions agree with TRBD2. Trimming cost V 1 base and J 4 bases; bases outside gene matches: 8. CDR3 size: 16 residues. The germline V gene has CDR1 SGHRS and CDR2 YFSETQ. CDR3 residues: CASSLFSSGRSDTQYF. For the CDR3, the DNA is TGCGCCAGCAGCTTGTTCTCTAGCGGGCGCTCAGATACGCAGTATTTT.

This clone turned up a few times. The rearrangement uses TRBV28 and TRBJ2-7; no clear D gene. Per the germline V gene, CDR1 is MDHEN and CDR2 is SYDVKM. The CDR3 totals 12 residues. V lost 3 bases to trimming and J lost 6 bases, with 9 bases between them. CDR3 sequence (DNA): TGTGCCAGCAGTTTCGGTCGTCGCGAGCAGTACTTC. It codes for CASSFGRREQYF.

The V gene is TRBV6-6, the J gene TRBJ1-4; D is ambiguous. This CDR3 has 15 amino acids. Per germline, CDR1 MNHNY and CDR2 SVGAGI (reference sequence). V was cut by 0 bases and J by 5 bases, with 10 bases left in between. The CDR3 reads CASSYSAGGNEKLFF. CDR3 DNA sequence: TGTGCCAGCAGTTACTCCGCCGGAGGGAATGAAAAACTGTTTTTT.

The chain links TRBV7-2 to TRBJ2-7; 11 positions agree with TRBD2. The CDR3 is made up of 18 amino acids. The ends lost 4 bases at V and 5 bases at J; junction bases unmatched: 16. From germline, CDR1 is SGHTA and CDR2 FQGNSA. CDR3 in amino acids: CASSSTSTLLAGVNEQYF. For the CDR3, the DNA is TGTGCCAGCAGCTCCACGTCCACGCTACTAGCGGGAGTTAACGAGCAGTACTTC.

The chain is built from TRBV15 and TRBJ2-7; TRBD1 matches 7 bases. Per germline, CDR1 LNHNV and CDR2 YYDKDF (reference sequence). V lost 1 base to trimming and J lost 9 bases; unmatched junction nucleotides: 30. The CDR3 sequence is 21 residues long. CDR3 amino acids: CATSRAQSWPRDSLRSRRQYF. CDR3 coding DNA: TGTGCCACCAGCAGAGCTCAATCCTGGCCCCGGGACAGCCTTAGGAGCCGGAGGCAGTACTTC.

V gene TRBV27 combines with J gene TRBJ2-5; 8 positions agree with TRBD1. The germline V gene has CDR1 MNHEY and CDR2 SMNVEV (reference sequence). J gave up 5 bases and V 5 bases, and 4 bases lay outside the gene matches. The CDR3 has 13 residues. This chain's CDR3 is CASSQGARETQYF. The CDR3 bases are TGTGCCAGCAGTCAGGGGGCGCGGGAGACCCAGTACTTC.

The CDR3 loop is CASSDPGTIDTQYF. The CDR3, as DNA: TGCGCCAGCAGCGACCCCGGGACAATAGATACGCAGTATTTT. The rearrangement joins TRBV5-1 to TRBJ2-3, with TRBD1 as a possible D gene (6 bases). The CDR3 totals 14 residues. Germline V lookup: CDR1 SGHRS, CDR2 YFSETQ. The V end lost 4 bases, the J end lost 5 bases, and 14 bases lay between the germline ends.

V is TRBV19 and J is TRBJ1-2; the match to TRBD1 covers 8 bases. With 7 bases clipped from V and 3 bases from J, the junction kept 22 bases outside the gene matches. The CDR3 runs 19 residues. Germline V CDR1 and CDR2: LNHDA, SQIVND (reference sequence). The CDR3 here is CASILYHGAGGPGDYGYTF. The CDR3, as DNA: TGTGCCAGTATCCTGTACCATGGGGCAGGGGGCCCGGGGGACTATGGCTACACCTTC.